The source of this T cell receptor (beta chain) is a study of technical replicates of blood from a handful of donors. The protocol was immunoSEQ multiplex PCR, while the TCRdb copy is restricted to in-frame clones and leaves out a portion. The repertoire holds around 63,000 clones, with about 92% as singletons. The material sequenced was PBMCs. The origin of this receptor is a human donor in good health. Some clones in this sample may be carry-over from other donors' samples.

The CDR3 bases are TGTGCCAGCAGGTCCATGACAACCTACGAGCAGTACTTC. Its protein product is CASRSMTTYEQYF. The chain is built from TRBV7-2 and TRBJ2-7, with D hard to call. Trimming pared 6 bases from V and 2 bases from J, leaving 11 bases between. CDR1 and CDR2 from the germline V gene are SGHTA and FQGNSA. This CDR3 spans 13 amino acids. Full variable domain (missing parts from reference TRBV7-2 and TRBJ2-7): GAGVSQSPSNKVTEKGKDVELRCDPISGHTALYWYRQSLGQGLEFLIYFQGNSAPDKSGLPSDRFSAERTGGSVSTLTIQRTQQEDSAVYLCASRSMTTYEQYFGPGTRLTVT.